These T cell receptor beta chains were read from a single sample in a study of human T cells and chemical hapten exposure. TCRdb reprocessed the RACE reads with MiXCR, giving one entry per CDR3 protein. The data hold fewer than 400,000 distinct CDR3 sequences, with approximately 6.9% observed a single time. The source was whole blood, collected in connection with sensitization to the hapten diphenylcyclopropenone (DPC). Receptors originate from a woman aged 18-29 years with alopecia areata. Some clones in this sample may be carry-over from other donors' samples. CDR3s include the opening cysteine and the closing phenylalanine or tryptophan. The D gene is left open where the match is weak. The listing skips clone size in some rows; elsewhere it reads once, few, many or a size class.

v_gene: TRBV6-5
d_gene: NA
j_gene: TRBJ1-5
abundance: NA
CDR3nt: TGTGCCAGCAGTTACTCCTTTAGCCAGCCCCAGCATTTT
CDR3aa: CASSYSFSQPQHF

v_gene: TRBV5-5
d_gene: TRBD1
j_gene: TRBJ2-3
abundance: few
CDR3nt: TGTGCCAGCAGCTTGGCGGGACAGGGGTATGCAGATACGCAGTATTTT
CDR3aa: CASSLAGQGYADTQYF

v_gene: TRBV3-1
d_gene: TRBD1
j_gene: TRBJ2-7
abundance: few
CDR3nt: TGTGCCAGCAGCCAAGAGGCGCTCGGGACAGCCCGAACCTACGAGCAGTACTTC
CDR3aa: CASSQEALGTARTYEQYF

v_gene: TRBV2
d_gene: NA
j_gene: TRBJ2-2
abundance: NA
CDR3nt: TGTGCCAGCAGTGTTTACGTCGGGGAGCTGTTTTTT
CDR3aa: CASSVYVGELFF

v_gene: TRBV3-1
d_gene: TRBD1
j_gene: TRBJ1-1
abundance: NA
CDR3nt: TGTGCCAGCAGCCAAGAAGGGACAGGAGCTTTCTTT
CDR3aa: CASSQEGTGAFF

v_gene: TRBV29-1
d_gene: NA
j_gene: TRBJ2-7
abundance: NA
CDR3nt: TGCAGCGTTGTCACCCCCTCCTACGAGCAGTACTTC
CDR3aa: CSVVTPSYEQYF

v_gene: TRBV6-2/TRBV6-3
d_gene: TRBD1
j_gene: TRBJ1-6
abundance: NA
CDR3nt: TGTGCCAGCAGAAGCCGACAGGGGAGGAATTCACCCCTCCACTTT
CDR3aa: CASRSRQGRNSPLHF

v_gene: TRBV7-3
d_gene: TRBD2
j_gene: TRBJ2-5
abundance: few
CDR3nt: TGTGCCAGCAGCTCCGGGACTAGCGGGTACCAAGAGACCCAGTACTTC
CDR3aa: CASSSGTSGYQETQYF

v_gene: TRBV9
d_gene: NA
j_gene: TRBJ2-3
abundance: many
CDR3nt: TGTGCCAGCAGCGTAGAGCAAGATACGCAGTATTTT
CDR3aa: CASSVEQDTQYF

v_gene: TRBV27
d_gene: NA
j_gene: TRBJ2-7
abundance: many
CDR3nt: TGTGCCAGCAGTCGTGGGGGTTACGAGCAGTACTTC
CDR3aa: CASSRGGYEQYF

v_gene: TRBV12-3/TRBV12-4
d_gene: NA
j_gene: TRBJ1-6
abundance: NA
CDR3nt: TGTGCCAGCAGTTTAACCGGGTGGAATTCACCCCTCCACTTT
CDR3aa: CASSLTGWNSPLHF

v_gene: TRBV11-2
d_gene: TRBD1
j_gene: TRBJ2-2
abundance: NA
CDR3nt: TGTGCCAGCAGCTTCGGGGACAGGGGATACTTCGCGGCCGGGGAGCTGTTTTTT
CDR3aa: CASSFGDRGYFAAGELFF

v_gene: TRBV9
d_gene: TRBD2
j_gene: TRBJ2-3
abundance: many
CDR3nt: TGTGCCAGCAGCTCATATAGCGGGGGGAAGGAAACGCAGTATTTT
CDR3aa: CASSSYSGGKETQYF

v_gene: TRBV7-6
d_gene: NA
j_gene: TRBJ2-7
abundance: few
CDR3nt: TGTGCCAGCAGCTTAGGGCCCCGGGACTCACCTGGCGAGCAGTACTTC
CDR3aa: CASSLGPRDSPGEQYF

v_gene: TRBV12-3/TRBV12-4
d_gene: NA
j_gene: TRBJ1-1
abundance: NA
CDR3nt: TGTGCCAGCAGTTTTTACGTGAACACTGAAGCTTTCTTT
CDR3aa: CASSFYVNTEAFF

v_gene: TRBV6-6
d_gene: TRBD1
j_gene: TRBJ1-5
abundance: few
CDR3nt: TGTGCCAGCAGAAGACAGGGGGGTAATAGCAATCAGCCCCAGCATTTT
CDR3aa: CASRRQGGNSNQPQHF

v_gene: TRBV6-6
d_gene: TRBD2
j_gene: TRBJ2-1
abundance: many
CDR3nt: TGTGCCAGCAGGACGACTAGCGGGGGGGAGTTCTTC
CDR3aa: CASRTTSGGEFF

v_gene: TRBV29-1
d_gene: TRBD2
j_gene: TRBJ2-1
abundance: NA
CDR3nt: TGCAGCGTTGAAGATCAAAGCGGGGGGGCCGGTGAGCAGTTCTTC
CDR3aa: CSVEDQSGGAGEQFF

v_gene: TRBV7-9
d_gene: NA
j_gene: TRBJ2-7
abundance: few
CDR3nt: TGTGCCAGCAGCTTACAGGAACACTCAGCCTACGAGCAGTACTTC
CDR3aa: CASSLQEHSAYEQYF

v_gene: TRBV4-3
d_gene: TRBD2
j_gene: TRBJ2-3
abundance: many
CDR3nt: TGCGCCAGCAGCCAAGACGAGGCTAGCGGATACACAGATACGCAGTATTTT
CDR3aa: CASSQDEASGYTDTQYF

v_gene: TRBV3-1
d_gene: TRBD1
j_gene: TRBJ2-2
abundance: many
CDR3nt: TGTGCCAGCAGCCGCGGACAGGATTCCGGGGAGCTGTTTTTT
CDR3aa: CASSRGQDSGELFF

v_gene: TRBV20-1
d_gene: TRBD2
j_gene: TRBJ2-1
abundance: NA
CDR3nt: TGCAGTGCAAGACTAGCGGGGGGGCGGAATGAGCAGTTCTTC
CDR3aa: CSARLAGGRNEQFF

v_gene: TRBV27
d_gene: NA
j_gene: TRBJ2-3
abundance: few
CDR3nt: TGTGCCAGCAGTTTCCGAACGGGGCGCGGGGGCACAGATACGCAGTATTTT
CDR3aa: CASSFRTGRGGTDTQYF

v_gene: TRBV5-4
d_gene: NA
j_gene: TRBJ2-7
abundance: few
CDR3nt: TGTGCCAGCAGCTTAGTCGGGGGACTTTTGGGGGAGCAGTACTTC
CDR3aa: CASSLVGGLLGEQYF

v_gene: TRBV28
d_gene: NA
j_gene: TRBJ2-6
abundance: NA
CDR3nt: TGTGCCAGCAGTCGGGGGTTTGGTAACGTCCTGACTTTC
CDR3aa: CASSRGFGNVLTF

v_gene: TRBV6-2/TRBV6-3
d_gene: NA
j_gene: TRBJ2-3
abundance: many
CDR3nt: TGTGCCAGCAGTTACGCGGGGAAGAGCACAGATACGCAGTATTTT
CDR3aa: CASSYAGKSTDTQYF

v_gene: TRBV5-8
d_gene: NA
j_gene: TRBJ2-2
abundance: many
CDR3nt: TGTGCCAGCAGCTTTGAGATGGGATGGACAGAGAACACCGGGGAGCTGTTTTTT
CDR3aa: CASSFEMGWTENTGELFF

v_gene: TRBV7-9
d_gene: NA
j_gene: TRBJ1-5
abundance: many
CDR3nt: TGTGCCAGCAGTGCAGGACCAGTTTACCAACTTTTTAGCAATCAGCCCCAGCATTTT
CDR3aa: CASSAGPVYQLFSNQPQHF

v_gene: TRBV6-2/TRBV6-3
d_gene: TRBD2
j_gene: TRBJ2-3
abundance: NA
CDR3nt: TGTGCCAGCAGTTACGCCGGGGGGGAAGGCACAGATACGCAGTATTTT
CDR3aa: CASSYAGGEGTDTQYF

v_gene: TRBV29-1
d_gene: NA
j_gene: TRBJ2-5
abundance: NA
CDR3nt: TGCAGCGTTGAGCGCCAGGGGATGAGAGAGACCCAGTACTTC
CDR3aa: CSVERQGMRETQYF

v_gene: TRBV28
d_gene: NA
j_gene: TRBJ2-7
abundance: many
CDR3nt: TGTGCCAGCAGTTTCGGGCCCTACTACGAGCAGTACTTC
CDR3aa: CASSFGPYYEQYF

v_gene: TRBV6-5
d_gene: NA
j_gene: TRBJ2-1
abundance: many
CDR3nt: TGTGCCAGCAGTTCCGCAGGGGCGAACAATGAGCAGTTCTTC
CDR3aa: CASSSAGANNEQFF

v_gene: TRBV7-9
d_gene: TRBD1
j_gene: TRBJ2-3
abundance: many
CDR3nt: TGTGCCAGCAGCTCCGGGACAGGGCTCACAGATACGCAGTATTTT
CDR3aa: CASSSGTGLTDTQYF

v_gene: TRBV20-1
d_gene: NA
j_gene: TRBJ2-3
abundance: many
CDR3nt: TGCAGTGCTATCCACCCCCCAGATACGCAGTATTTT
CDR3aa: CSAIHPPDTQYF

v_gene: TRBV10-3
d_gene: NA
j_gene: TRBJ2-2
abundance: few
CDR3nt: TGTGCCATCCAGAATCGGCCTCGGGATAACACCGGGGAGCTGTTTTTT
CDR3aa: CAIQNRPRDNTGELFF

v_gene: TRBV12-3/TRBV12-4
d_gene: TRBD1
j_gene: TRBJ1-3
abundance: NA
CDR3nt: TGTGCCAGCAGAGGGACAGACTCTGGAAACACCATATATTTT
CDR3aa: CASRGTDSGNTIYF

v_gene: TRBV12-3/TRBV12-4
d_gene: NA
j_gene: TRBJ2-5
abundance: many
CDR3nt: TGTGCCAGCAGTTTCACGGGGGTGGAGACCCAGTACTTC
CDR3aa: CASSFTGVETQYF

v_gene: TRBV27
d_gene: NA
j_gene: TRBJ2-3
abundance: many
CDR3nt: TGTGCCAGCAGTTCAGCACTAGGAGCAGATACGCAGTATTTT
CDR3aa: CASSSALGADTQYF